One sample yielded the 2 T cell receptor beta chains listed below, sequenced in a study of T cell clonality in common variable immunodeficiency. Sequencing was performed with immunoSEQ multiplex PCR; in TCRdb, only in-frame clones are kept and a portion is missing. The record shows around 55,000 clones for this sample, with no singletons present. The sample was peripheral blood mononuclear cells. These receptors were obtained from a person between 18 and 75 years old in good health.

This clone was detected ten times or more. The CDR3 end is not reached by the read, which stops 3 residues before it; the germline J gene fills it in. The V call is TRBV19, the J call TRBJ1-4; no clear D gene. There are 15 residues in the CDR3. The V gene's germline CDR1 is LNHDA and CDR2 SQIVND (reference sequence). V was cut by 5 bases and J by 0 bases, with 10 bases left in between. The CDR3 sequence is CASSRQASTNEKLFF. The sequenced part of the CDR3 DNA is TGTGCCAGTAGTCGCCAGGCCTCAACTAATGAAAAA.

On this clone: The read stops 3 residues short of the end of the CDR3; the missing end is completed from the germline J gene. The chain employs TRBV19 and TRBJ2-3; 7 nucleotides align to TRBD1. From germline, CDR1 is LNHDA and CDR2 SQIVND (reference sequence). The CDR3 runs to 15 residues. Here the CDR3 reads CASSIDRVPGQPQYF. Partial CDR3 DNA: TGTGCCAGTAGTATAGACAGGGTGCCGGGACAGCCG.